This T cell receptor beta chain derives from a study of CD8 T cells in ankylosing spondylitis. General study points: Previous work reported some of these motif variants in the synovial fluid and blood of reactive arthritis.

Construction of TCR beta libraries was performed using quantitative 5'-RACE with molecular barcodes. Each CDR3 protein gets one entry after TCRdb re-called the 5' RACE reads with MiXCR. Among 200,000 to 300,000 distinct CDR3 sequences, about 10% were seen once, and the ten largest hold about 2.8%. This clonotype came up many times. Its antigen is undetermined. This clonotype was sampled from a male donor with ankylosing spondylitis or in good health (not recorded which). The sequencing sample was made of blood, either unsorted or a sorted T cell fraction (not recorded which).

This chain's CDR3 is CASSGGRTGAYQETQYF. In nucleotides, the CDR3 is TGCGCCAGCAGTGGGGGCCGGACAGGGGCCTACCAAGAGACCCAGTACTTC. The rearrangement joins TRBV5-1 to TRBJ2-5; 9 nucleotides match TRBD1. Looked up from germline, CDR1 is SGHRS and CDR2 is YFSETQ. The CDR3 is 17 amino acids. With 5 bases clipped from V and 0 bases from J, the junction kept 11 bases outside the gene matches.